One and the same sample provided the 3 T cell receptor beta chains below, sequenced in a study of glioma-infiltrating T cells after dendritic cell vaccination. Clones were sequenced by immunoSEQ multiplex PCR, and TCRdb holds only the in-frame ones, with some missing. This sample has 99,000 or so clones, with around 80% found just once. Time point in this sample: after dendritic cell vaccination, including at tumor progression/relapse. The sequences come from blood, collected after dendritic cell vaccination. The source is a human donor with glioblastoma.

The chain recombines TRBV18 with TRBJ2-1; D not resolved. This CDR3 comprises 13 residues. Germline assignment: CDR1 KGHSH and CDR2 LQKENI. V lost 2 bases and J lost 6, with 8 bases in between. CDR3 amino acids: CASSPKRINEQFF. The CDR3 region has the DNA TGTGCCAGCTCACCAAAGCGTATCAATGAGCAGTTCTTC.

J is TRBJ1-2 and V is TRBV28; 7 nucleotides align to TRBD1. Germline V gene lookup returns CDR1 MDHEN and CDR2 SYDVKM. Trimming removed 2 bases from V and 4 bases from J; junction bases left unmatched: 7. The CDR3 covers 15 residues. The CDR3 nucleotides read TGTGCCAGCAGTTTAAGAGGGGGCGGGTTCTATGGCTACACCTTC. This codes for CASSLRGGGFYGYTF.

The V and J genes are TRBV10-3 and TRBJ1-4, with D possibly being TRBD1 (5 bases). The CDR3 is made up of 18 amino acids. V was clipped by 2 bases and J by 8 bases, with 24 bases between them. CDR1 and CDR2 from the germline V gene are ENHRY and SYGVKD. CDR3 amino acids: CAISENQGGFMRPEKLFF. Here the CDR3 DNA reads TGTGCCATCAGTGAGAACCAGGGAGGGTTCATGAGACCAGAAAAACTGTTTTTT.